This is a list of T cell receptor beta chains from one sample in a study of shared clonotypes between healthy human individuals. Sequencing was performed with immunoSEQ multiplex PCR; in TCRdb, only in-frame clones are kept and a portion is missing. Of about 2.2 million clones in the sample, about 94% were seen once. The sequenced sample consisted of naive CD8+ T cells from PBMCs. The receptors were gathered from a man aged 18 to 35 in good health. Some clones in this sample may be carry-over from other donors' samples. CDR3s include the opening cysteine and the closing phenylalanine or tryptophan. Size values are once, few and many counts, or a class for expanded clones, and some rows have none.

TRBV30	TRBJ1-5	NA	CAWETGGAGQPQHF
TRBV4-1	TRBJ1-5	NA	CASSQGRGGDGNQPQHF
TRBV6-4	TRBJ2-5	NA	CASSDTRQGAQETQYF
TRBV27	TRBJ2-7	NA	CASSLSTPWLAGYEQYF
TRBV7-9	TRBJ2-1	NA	CASSHPTGVEQFF
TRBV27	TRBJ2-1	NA	CASSMGLQSEQFF
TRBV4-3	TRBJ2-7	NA	CASSPGAGDYEQYF
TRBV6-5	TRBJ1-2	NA	CASSYSEGYGYTF
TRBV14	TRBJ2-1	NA	CASSQGFYNEQFF
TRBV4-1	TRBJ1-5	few	CASSQDRSNQPQHF
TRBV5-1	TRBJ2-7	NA	CASSSTGTGGSYEQYF
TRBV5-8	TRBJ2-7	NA	CAPTRRDSHEQYF
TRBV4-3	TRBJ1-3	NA	CASSQEFSSNTIYF
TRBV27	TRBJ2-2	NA	CASSLLNTGELFF
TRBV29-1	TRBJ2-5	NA	CSVEGEPRTQYF
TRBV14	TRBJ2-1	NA	CASSQGGLAGGPPYNEQFF
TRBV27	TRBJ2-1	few	CASSLYPLFSGSNEQFF
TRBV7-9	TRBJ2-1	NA	CASSETGFEQFF
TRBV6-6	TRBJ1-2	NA	CASSPGTVYGYTF
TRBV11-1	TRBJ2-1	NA	CASSLETGGFYEQFF
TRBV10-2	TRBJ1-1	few	CASKPTDNTEAFF
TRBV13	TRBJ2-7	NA	CASSLGRGLFEQYF
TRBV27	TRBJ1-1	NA	CASRGALNTEAFF
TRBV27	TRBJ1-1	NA	CASSLMAGQYSLGTEAFF
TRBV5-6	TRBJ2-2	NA	CASSLLQATGELFF
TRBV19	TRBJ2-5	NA	CASSRGEGRTETQYF
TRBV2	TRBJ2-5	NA	CASIGSRRQETQYF
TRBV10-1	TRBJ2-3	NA	CASRRDDTDTQYF
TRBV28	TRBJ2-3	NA	CASSLPAAVPSTDTQYF
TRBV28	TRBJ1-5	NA	CASSVGVIQPQHF
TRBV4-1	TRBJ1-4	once	CASSQVETGGEKLFF
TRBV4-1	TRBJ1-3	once	CASSQFAGQGAGNTIYF
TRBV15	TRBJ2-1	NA	CATSLSGGTSGSEYEQFF
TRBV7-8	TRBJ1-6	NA	CASSLASPSYNSPLHF
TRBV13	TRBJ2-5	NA	CASSPNPPVAQYF
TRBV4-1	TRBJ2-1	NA	CASSQDRGHNEQFF
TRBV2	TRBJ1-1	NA	CASSEPRTDVNTEAFF
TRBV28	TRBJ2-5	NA	CASSVGTTGAETQYF
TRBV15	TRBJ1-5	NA	CATGTGVTAQHF
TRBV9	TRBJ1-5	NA	CASSVGAFNQPQHF
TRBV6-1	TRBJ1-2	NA	CATLGVKGDYGYTF
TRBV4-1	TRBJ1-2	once	CASSQGWAGSYGYTF
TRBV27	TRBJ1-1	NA	CASGLWQGGEAFF